Listed here are 18 T cell receptor beta chains from one sample, sequenced in a study of beta chain features in type 1 diabetes. Study results and limitations: People with Type 1 diabetes carried modestly yet significantly shorter TCRB CDR3s in all four CD4+ subsets.

Expressed TCRB transcripts were sequenced because the isolated RNA had all been reverse transcribed beforehand. Clones were read by immunoSEQ multiplex PCR, and TCRdb kept only the in-frame ones, dropping some. The table lists 300,000 to 450,000 clones, 8% to 10% of them singletons, with approximately 0.6% in the top ten. These receptors' antigens are unknown. Sequencing was carried out using central memory CD4+ T cells from blood. The receptors derive from a man aged 30-40 years with type 1 diabetes.

There are a few counts of this clone. This rearrangement joins TRBV7-2 to TRBJ1-2, with D possibly matching TRBD1 (6 bases). The CDR3 is made up of 15 amino acids. V lost 4 bases and J lost 6, with 18 bases in between. The germline CDR1 and CDR2 sequences are SGHTA and FQGNSA. Written as DNA, the CDR3 is TGTGCCAGCAGCTCCCTAGGGGGGGAGGGCGATGGCTACACCTTC. This gives the protein CASSSLGGEGDGYTF.

This clone was detected many times. One end of the junction varies from germline; a read error may be responsible. The chain carries TRBV4-1 and TRBJ1-3; no firm D call. This CDR3 spans 19 amino acids. CDR1 and CDR2 (germline): MGHRA, YSYEKL. DNA for the CDR3: TGCGCCAGCAGTCAAGGTTTGTCTAGGAGGGAGAGCTCTGGAAACACCATATATTTT. Translation: CASSQGLSRRESSGNTIYF.

The chain employs TRBV19 and TRBJ1-2; 10 nucleotides line up with TRBD1. CDR1 and CDR2 from the germline V gene are LNHDA and SQIVND (reference sequence). The CDR3 loop spans 15 amino acids. J lost 3 bases, V lost 5 bases, and 6 bases had no gene match. CDR3 sequence (DNA): TGTGCCAGTAGTTCCCGGGACAGGGGATACTATGGCTACACCTTC. Amino acids: CASSSRDRGYYGYTF.

This clone was detected only a few times. V usage is TRBV11-2 and J usage is TRBJ1-1, with TRBD1 identical over 7 bases. Germline V lookup: CDR1 SGHAT, CDR2 FQNNGV. This CDR3 comprises 14 residues. V lost 1 base and J lost 7; bases outside the gene matches: 6. The CDR3 DNA is TGTGCCAGCAGCTTAGTGACGACAGGGTATGAAGCTTTCTTT. Translated: CASSLVTTGYEAFF.

This rearrangement joins TRBV10-3 to TRBJ1-2, with 7 bases identical to TRBD1. Per the germline V gene, CDR1 is ENHRY and CDR2 is SYGVKD. Trimming cost V 6 bases and J 6 bases; bases outside gene matches: 7. CDR3 size: 13 residues. CDR3 sequence reads: CAISATGADGYTF. The CDR3 DNA reads as TGTGCCATCAGCGCAACAGGGGCCGATGGCTACACCTTC.

This chain connects TRBV28 to TRBJ2-6; unclear D gene. Germline CDR1 MDHEN, CDR2 SYDVKM. Deletions cut 5 bases from V and 0 bases from J, with 8 bases between. The CDR3 extends over 15 amino acids. DNA of the CDR3: TGTGCCAGCAGTCAGGACGTCTCTGGGGCCAACGTCCTGACTTTC. Protein sequence: CASSQDVSGANVLTF.

In this sample, this clone turned up many times. The chain couples TRBV6-5 to TRBJ2-4; 8 bases are shared with TRBD1. In germline, CDR1 is MNHEY, CDR2 SVGAGI. The CDR3 has 14 amino acids. Trimming at V came to 2 bases and at J to 8 bases, leaving 5 bases not matched to a gene. The CDR3 DNA sequence: TGTGCCAGCAGTTACGGCAGGGGGCGAGACATTCAGTACTTC. Its protein product is CASSYGRGRDIQYF.

As regards this clone: A clone one base away is much larger, so this may be a read error. In the same sample, other DNA sequences code for this CDR3. V usage is TRBV7-3 and J usage is TRBJ2-5; D is ambiguous. The CDR3 loop spans 11 amino acids. The germline CDR1 and CDR2 sequences are SGHTA and FQGTGA. V was trimmed by 4 bases and J by 2 bases, leaving 2 bases between them. The CDR3 sequence is CASSSQETQYF. CDR3 bases: TGTGCCAGCAGCTCACAAGAGACCCAGTACTTC.

This clone appeared a few times. This CDR3 is CASSLAGTETQYF. CDR3 nucleotides: TGTGCCAGCAGCTTAGCAGGGACAGAGACCCAGTACTTC. The chain carries TRBV9 and TRBJ2-5; D tentatively fits TRBD1 or TRBD2 (5 bases each). This CDR3 spans 13 amino acids. CDR1 is SGDLS, CDR2 YYNGEE, per germline. Between the trimmed V and J ends, which lost 4 bases and 4 bases, there was a span of 11 bases.

This clone was counted only a few times. V usage is TRBV7-8 and J usage is TRBJ2-7; D gene uncertain. The germline V and J ends were trimmed by 6 bases and 6 bases, with 15 bases remaining between them. The germline V gene has CDR1 SGHVS and CDR2 FQNEAQ. The CDR3 consists of 13 residues. The CDR3 here is CASRSRWEIEQYF. CDR3 coding DNA: TGTGCCAGCAGGTCCAGGTGGGAAATCGAGCAGTACTTC.

The CDR3 region is CASGASSNEQFF. The CDR3, as DNA: TGTGCCAGCGGGGCGAGCTCCAATGAGCAGTTCTTC. The chain links TRBV25-1 to TRBJ2-1, with D maybe TRBD1 (5 bases). Trimming took off 8 bases at V and 6 bases at J, with 11 bases between the two ends. The V gene's germline CDR1 is MGHDK and CDR2 SYGVNS. This CDR3 contains 12 residues.

The chain employs TRBV7-3 and TRBJ2-5; D is perhaps TRBD1 (5 bases). The V gene's germline CDR1 is SGHTA and CDR2 FQGTGA. CDR3 length equals 15 residues. With 2 bases removed from V and 4 bases from J, the gap between germline ends came to 14 bases. CDR3 bases: TGTGCCAGCAGCTTAGATGGCCAAGGGGCAGAGACCCAGTACTTC. This codes for CASSLDGQGAETQYF. The variable domain in full, with the rest retrieved from reference TRBV7-3 and TRBJ2-5, is GAGVSQTPSNKVTEKGKYVELRCDPISGHTALYWYRQSLGQGPEFLIYFQGTGAADDSGLPNDRFFAVRPEGSVSTLKIQRTERGDSAVYLCASSLDGQGAETQYFGPGTRLLVL.

This clone has just a few counts. The chain is built from TRBV7-2 and TRBJ2-2; perhaps D is TRBD1 or TRBD2 (5 bases each). This CDR3 region has 13 residues. V lost 3 bases and J lost 7, with 9 bases in between. CDR1 SGHTA and CDR2 FQGNSA come from the germline V gene. CDR3 sequence (DNA): TGTGCCAGCAGCTTCGCGAGGGGCGGGGAGCTGTTTTTT. Its protein product is CASSFARGGELFF.

This clone has just a few counts. The V call is TRBV18, the J call TRBJ1-1; the D is unclear. The CDR3 sequence is 15 residues long. Germline CDR1 KGHSH, CDR2 LQKENI. Trimming took 1 base from V and 3 from J, leaving 12 bases between them. The CDR3 DNA reads TGTGCCAGCTCACCACAGCAGGTCTCGGACACTGAAGCTTTCTTT. Translated: CASSPQQVSDTEAFF.

The chain has TRBV10-3 and TRBJ1-1; 10 bases are a match to TRBD1. The CDR3 is 16 residues long. The V and J ends lost 4 bases and 4 bases, in that order; junction bases with no gene match: 9. The germline V gene encodes CDR1 ENHRY and CDR2 SYGVKD. CDR3 sequence: CAISGRDRGLTTEAFF. The CDR3 bases are TGTGCCATCAGTGGCCGGGACAGGGGACTGACCACTGAAGCTTTCTTT.

The chain couples TRBV7-2 to TRBJ1-4, with D unclear. Germline assignment: CDR1 SGHTA and CDR2 FQGNSA. CDR3 length: 14 amino acids. Trimming pared 4 bases from V and 8 bases from J, leaving 14 bases between. The CDR3 region is CASSSPAASEKLFF. The DNA of the CDR3 is TGTGCCAGCAGCTCCCCGGCGGCATCAGAAAAACTGTTTTTT. The full variable domain, its missing parts supplied by reference TRBV7-2 and TRBJ1-4, is GAGVSQSPSNKVTEKGKDVELRCDPISGHTALYWYRQSLGQGLEFLIYFQGNSAPDKSGLPSDRFSAERTGGSVSTLTIQRTQQEDSAVYLCASSSPAASEKLFFGSGTQLSVL.

This rearrangement joins TRBV7-6 to TRBJ2-1; TRBD2 aligns across 9 bases. CDR3 length: 15 residues. The germline gives CDR1 SGHVS, CDR2 FNYEAQ. The junction had 7 bases not matched to a gene; V was cut back by 1 base and J by 9 bases. The chain's CDR3 is CASSLDAGGGSEQFF. The CDR3 DNA reads as TGTGCCAGCAGCTTAGACGCGGGAGGGGGAAGTGAGCAGTTCTTC.

The chain is built from TRBV5-1 and TRBJ1-5; TRBD1 aligns across 7 bases. Germline V gene sequence: CDR1 SGHRS, CDR2 YFSETQ. The junction had 16 bases not matched to a gene; V was cut back by 4 bases and J by 0 bases. This CDR3 is built from 19 residues. CDR3 DNA: TGCGCCAGCAGCCCGGGACAGCGGGCAAGCTCGGGTAGCAATCAGCCCCAGCATTTT. Translation gives CASSPGQRASSGSNQPQHF.